These 22 T cell receptor beta chains were all obtained from the same sample, sequenced in a study of T cells in tuberculosis. Clones were sequenced by immunoSEQ multiplex PCR, and TCRdb holds only the in-frame ones, with some missing. The table lists approximately 30,000 clones, 85% to 95% of them singletons, with about 7.8% in the top ten. Sequencing was performed on PBMCs. Receptors originate from a donor between 10 and 35 years old with latent tuberculosis or without tuberculosis infection. Some clones in this sample may be carry-over from other donors' samples.

The chain employs TRBV7-9 and TRBJ2-1, with TRBD1 matching over 7 bases. The CDR3 has 15 amino acids. Trimming removed 1 base from V and 6 bases from J; junction bases left unmatched: 6. Per germline, CDR1 SEHNR and CDR2 FQNEAQ (reference sequence). The CDR3 loop is CASSLGQGVSNEQFF. DNA for the CDR3: TGTGCCAGCAGCTTAGGGCAGGGGGTCAGCAATGAGCAGTTCTTC. Based on the CDR3 plus reference TRBV7-9 and TRBJ2-1, the full variable domain is DTGVSQNPRHKITKRGQNVTFRCDPISEHNRLYWYRQTLGQGPEFLTYFQNEAQLEKSRLLSDRFSAERPKGSFSTLEIQRTEQGDSAMYLCASSLGQGVSNEQFFGPGTRLTVL.

This clone was counted a few times. The chain uses TRBV2 and TRBJ2-7; D uncertain. Looked up from germline, CDR1 is SNHLY and CDR2 is FYNNEI. The CDR3 is 12 amino acids. The V gene lost 5 bases and the J gene lost 0 bases, with 5 bases spanning the gap. The CDR3 loop is CASSYSSYEQYF. The CDR3 nucleotides read TGTGCCAGCAGTTACAGCTCCTACGAGCAGTACTTC.

This rearrangement joins TRBV10-2 to TRBJ1-5; TRBD1 might be the D (5 bases). Per the germline V gene, CDR1 is WSHSY and CDR2 is SAAADI. The CDR3 has 14 amino acids. The germline V and J ends were trimmed by 5 bases and 0 bases, with 8 bases remaining between them. The CDR3 region has the DNA TGCGCCAGCAGTTCGACAGATAGCAATCAGCCCCAGCATTTT. It codes for CASSSTDSNQPQHF.

This chain links TRBV5-1 with TRBJ2-3; TRBD2 matches at 8 bases. This CDR3 is 16 amino acids long. Losses at the gene ends were 4 bases for V and 0 bases for J; bases not matched to a gene: 7. The germline V gene encodes CDR1 SGHRS and CDR2 YFSETQ. CDR3 protein: CASSKFSGVSTDTQYF. The DNA for the CDR3 is TGCGCCAGCAGCAAGTTTAGCGGGGTTAGCACAGATACGCAGTATTTT.

The chain carries TRBV18 and TRBJ2-7, with 8 bases fitting TRBD1. The CDR3 sequence is 13 residues long. V was clipped by 3 bases and J by 5 bases; unmatched bases: 3. Germline loops: CDR1 KGHSH, CDR2 LQKENI. The CDR3 sequence is CASSPGQGDEQYF. The CDR3 DNA reads TGTGCCAGCTCACCCGGACAGGGCGACGAGCAGTACTTC. Drawing the rest from reference TRBV18 and TRBJ2-7, the complete variable domain is NAGVMQNPRHLVRRRGQEARLRCSPMKGHSHVYWYRQLPEEGLKFMVYLQKENIIDESGMPKERFSAEFPKEGPSILRIQQVVRGDSAAYFCASSPGQGDEQYFGPGTRLTVT.

The J gene is TRBJ1-1, the V gene TRBV28; a weak D match, TRBD1 (6 bases). V gave up 6 bases and J gave up 0 bases, with 14 bases separating them. The CDR3 covers 15 residues. The germline CDR1 and CDR2 sequences are MDHEN and SYDVKM. The CDR3 DNA follows: TGTGCCAGCAGCCCCCCGACAGGACTGAACACTGAAGCTTTCTTT. This translates into CASSPPTGLNTEAFF.

The chain recombines TRBV27 with TRBJ2-3; 8 bases align to TRBD2. In germline, CDR1 is MNHEY, CDR2 SMNVEV (reference sequence). With V trimmed by 7 bases and J by 1 base, 7 bases remained unmatched. This CDR3 has 15 amino acids. In DNA form, the CDR3 reads TGTGCCAGCACGGGGCTAGCGGGCGGCACAGATACGCAGTATTTT. Amino acids: CASTGLAGGTDTQYF.

The V and J genes are TRBV5-1 and TRBJ1-2; 10 bases are shared with TRBD1. J was trimmed by 7 bases and V by 8 bases; bases with no gene match: 5. The germline V gene has CDR1 SGHRS and CDR2 YFSETQ. This CDR3 comprises 12 residues. CDR3 bases: TGCGCCAGTGAGGGACAGGGGTCTGGCTACACCTTC. Translated, it gives CASEGQGSGYTF.

The chain couples TRBV2 to TRBJ1-5, with TRBD1 matching 7 bases. After removal of 3 bases from V and 6 bases from J, the junction contained 5 bases not matched to a gene. This CDR3 is built from 14 residues. The germline CDR1 and CDR2 sequences are SNHLY and FYNNEI. The CDR3 protein is CASSEGQGGQPQHF. In DNA, the CDR3 is TGTGCCAGCAGTGAGGGGCAGGGGGGTCAGCCCCAGCATTTT.

Here the CDR3 reads CASSSGHSTDTQYF. In DNA, the CDR3 is TGTGCCAGCAGTTCAGGGCACAGCACAGATACGCAGTATTTT. The V gene is TRBV2, the J gene TRBJ2-3; perhaps TRBD1 as D (5 bases). Germline V gives CDR1 SNHLY, CDR2 FYNNEI. The CDR3 length is 14 residues. The ends were cut back, 5 bases at V and 0 bases at J, with 9 bases in the middle.

V and J are TRBV5-1 and TRBJ2-3, with D tentatively TRBD2 (5 bases). V was clipped by 4 bases and J by 6 bases, with 12 bases between them. Germline CDR1 and CDR2: SGHRS and YFSETQ. This CDR3 comprises 13 residues. CDR3 residues: CASSEGRADTQYF. The CDR3 DNA reads as TGCGCCAGCAGCGAGGGTCGCGCGGATACGCAGTATTTT.

The gene calls are TRBV9 and TRBJ1-4; D unclear. In germline, CDR1 is SGDLS, CDR2 YYNGEE. V shed 0 bases and J shed 5 bases, with 14 bases lying between them. The CDR3 is 16 residues long. The CDR3 coding sequence is TGTGCCAGCAGCGTAGGTCAGCGCTTACAAAATGAAAAACTGTTTTTT. Its translation: CASSVGQRLQNEKLFF.

The count of this clone is one. The V gene is TRBV27, the J gene TRBJ2-7; 9 nucleotides align to TRBD1. Germline CDR1 is MNHEY and CDR2 is SMNVEV (reference sequence). The trim removed 4 bases at V and 2 bases at J, leaving 9 bases unmatched. The CDR3 has 16 residues. The CDR3 sequence: CASSSSGTGPTYEQYF. DNA of the CDR3: TGTGCCAGCAGTTCATCCGGGACAGGGCCTACCTACGAGCAGTACTTC.

The genes are TRBV9 and TRBJ2-3, with D possibly matching TRBD2 (8 bases). The CDR3 has 16 amino acids. Germline V gene sequence: CDR1 SGDLS, CDR2 YYNGEE. V lost 0 bases and J lost 6, with 17 bases in between. CDR3 sequence: CASSVGGLAGGDTQYF. CDR3 nucleotide sequence: TGTGCCAGCAGCGTAGGAGGACTAGCAGGGGGGGATACGCAGTATTTT.

J is TRBJ2-2 and V is TRBV6-5; D call uncertain. This CDR3 region has 13 residues. Trimming left V 1 base short and J 5 bases short, with 5 bases between. Germline loops: CDR1 MNHEY, CDR2 SVGAGI. CDR3 loop: CASSYLATGELFF. CDR3 DNA: TGTGCCAGCAGTTACTTGGCAACCGGGGAGCTGTTTTTT.

The chain joins TRBV7-9 to TRBJ2-2; tentative D call: TRBD1 (5 bases). Deletions cut 3 bases from V and 3 bases from J, with 11 bases between. CDR3 length: 15 residues. In germline, CDR1 is SEHNR, CDR2 FQNEAQ (reference sequence). Written as DNA, the CDR3 is TGTGCCAGCAGCTTTTTCCAGGGATACACCGGGGAGCTGTTTTTT. It specifies CASSFFQGYTGELFF.

The V call is TRBV30, the J call TRBJ1-1, with D unresolved. V lost 3 bases to trimming and J lost 5 bases, with 13 bases between them. Per the germline V gene, CDR1 is GTSNPN and CDR2 is SVGIG (reference sequence). The CDR3 loop spans 13 amino acids. CDR3 region: CAWRDSGNTEAFF. The CDR3 DNA reads TGTGCCTGGAGGGACTCGGGAAATACTGAAGCTTTCTTT. The full variable domain, completed using reference TRBV30 and TRBJ1-1, is SQTIHQWPATLVQPVGSPLSLECTVEGTSNPNLYWYRQAAGRGLQLLFYSVGIGQISSEVPQNLSASRPQDRQFILSSKKLLLSDSGFYLCAWRDSGNTEAFFGQGTRLTVV.

The chain links TRBV6-5 to TRBJ2-7; maybe TRBD1 (5 bases). The CDR3 has 15 amino acids. Germline CDR1 reads MNHEY; CDR2 reads SVGAGI. With 6 bases removed from V and 5 bases from J, the gap between germline ends came to 20 bases. CDR3: CASSVADSSFHEQYF. CDR3 nucleotide sequence: TGTGCCAGCAGCGTAGCCGACAGTTCTTTCCACGAGCAGTACTTC.

The chain links TRBV7-8 to TRBJ1-2, with 7 bases aligning to TRBD1. V was pared by 5 bases and J by 8 bases, with 14 bases of the junction left unmatched. The V gene's germline CDR1 is SGHVS and CDR2 FQNEAQ. CDR3 size: 15 residues. The CDR3: CASSPTQNRGQGYTF. The CDR3 DNA reads TGTGCCAGCAGCCCGACCCAGAACAGGGGACAGGGCTACACCTTC.

This clone appeared once. The rearrangement links TRBV27 to TRBJ2-5, with D perhaps TRBD1 (5 bases). Trimming shortened V by 6 bases and J by 2 bases, and 13 bases separated the two germline ends. Germline-derived CDR1 and CDR2 are MNHEY and SMNVEV (reference sequence). The CDR3 has 14 residues. The CDR3 sequence is CASRITGTQETQYF. In DNA form, the CDR3 reads TGTGCCAGCAGGATTACAGGAACTCAAGAGACCCAGTACTTC.

The V call is TRBV7-2, the J call TRBJ2-7; 8 bases map to TRBD2. The germline CDR1 and CDR2 sequences are SGHTA and FQGNSA. After removal of 5 bases from V and 2 bases from J, the junction contained 8 bases not matched to a gene. The CDR3 length is 15 residues. CDR3 nucleotide sequence: TGTGCCAGCAGCCTAGGACTAGCCCAGACCTACGAGCAGTACTTC. It specifies CASSLGLAQTYEQYF. The whole variable domain, remainder taken from reference TRBV7-2 and TRBJ2-7, is GAGVSQSPSNKVTEKGKDVELRCDPISGHTALYWYRQSLGQGLEFLIYFQGNSAPDKSGLPSDRFSAERTGGSVSTLTIQRTQQEDSAVYLCASSLGLAQTYEQYFGPGTRLTVT.

The rearrangement links TRBV15 to TRBJ1-1, with D hard to call. Germline V gene lookup returns CDR1 LNHNV and CDR2 YYDKDF (reference sequence). This CDR3 has 12 residues. V was clipped by 0 bases and J by 10 bases, with 9 bases between them. DNA of the CDR3: TGTGCCACCAGCAGAGATGCTATATTAGCTTTCTTT. Residues: CATSRDAILAFF.